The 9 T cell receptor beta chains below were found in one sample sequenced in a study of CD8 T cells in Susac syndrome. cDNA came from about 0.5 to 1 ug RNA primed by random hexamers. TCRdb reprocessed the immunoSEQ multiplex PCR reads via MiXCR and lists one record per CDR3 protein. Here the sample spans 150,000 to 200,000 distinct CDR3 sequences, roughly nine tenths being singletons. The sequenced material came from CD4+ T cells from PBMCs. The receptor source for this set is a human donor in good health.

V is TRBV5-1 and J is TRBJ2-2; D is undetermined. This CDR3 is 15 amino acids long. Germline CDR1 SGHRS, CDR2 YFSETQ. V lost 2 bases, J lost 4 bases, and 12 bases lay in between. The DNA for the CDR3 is TGCGCCAGCAGCTTCTCCAGAACCGCCACCGGGGAGCTGTTTTTT. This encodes CASSFSRTATGELFF.

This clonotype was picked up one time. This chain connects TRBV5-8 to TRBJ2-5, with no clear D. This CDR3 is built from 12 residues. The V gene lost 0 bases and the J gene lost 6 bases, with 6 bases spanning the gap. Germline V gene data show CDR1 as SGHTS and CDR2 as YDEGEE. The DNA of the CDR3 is TGTGCCAGCAGCTTGGACATGCAGACCCAGTACTTC. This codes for CASSLDMQTQYF.

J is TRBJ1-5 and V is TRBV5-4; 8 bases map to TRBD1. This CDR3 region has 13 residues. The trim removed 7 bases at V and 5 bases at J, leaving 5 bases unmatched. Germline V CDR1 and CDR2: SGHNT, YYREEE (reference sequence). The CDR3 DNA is TGTGCCAGCGGTACAGGGGGATATCAGCCCCAGCATTTT. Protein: CASGTGGYQPQHF.

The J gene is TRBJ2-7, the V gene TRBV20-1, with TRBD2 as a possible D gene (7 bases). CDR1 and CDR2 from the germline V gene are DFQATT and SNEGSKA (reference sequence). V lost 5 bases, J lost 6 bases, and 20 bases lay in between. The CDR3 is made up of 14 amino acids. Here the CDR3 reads CSAAQGGGPSEQYF. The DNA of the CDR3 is TGCAGTGCTGCCCAAGGGGGGGGCCCCAGCGAGCAGTACTTC.

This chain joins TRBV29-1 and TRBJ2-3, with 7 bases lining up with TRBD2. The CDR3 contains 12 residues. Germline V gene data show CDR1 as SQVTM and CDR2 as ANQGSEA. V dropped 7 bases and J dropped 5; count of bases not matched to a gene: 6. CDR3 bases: TGCAGCGCCCTCGGCGGGGGAGATACGCAGTATTTT. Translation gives CSALGGGDTQYF.

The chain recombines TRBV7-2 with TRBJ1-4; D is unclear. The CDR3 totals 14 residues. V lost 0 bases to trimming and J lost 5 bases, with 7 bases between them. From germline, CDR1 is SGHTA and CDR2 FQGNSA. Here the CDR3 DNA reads TGTGCCAGCAGCTTAGCGGGAAACAATGAAAAACTGTTTTTT. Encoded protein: CASSLAGNNEKLFF.

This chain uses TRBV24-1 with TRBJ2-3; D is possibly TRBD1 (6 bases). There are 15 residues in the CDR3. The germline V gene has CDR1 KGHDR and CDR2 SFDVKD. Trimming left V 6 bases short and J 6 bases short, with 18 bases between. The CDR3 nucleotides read TGTGCCACCAGTACGAACAGGGCCCCTTTTGATACGCAGTATTTT. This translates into CATSTNRAPFDTQYF.

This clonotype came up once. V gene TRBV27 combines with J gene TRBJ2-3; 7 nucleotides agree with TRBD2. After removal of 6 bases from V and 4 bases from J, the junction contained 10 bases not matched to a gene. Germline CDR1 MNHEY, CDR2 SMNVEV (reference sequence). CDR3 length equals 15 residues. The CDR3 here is CASRPPSGTADTQYF. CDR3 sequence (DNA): TGTGCCAGCAGGCCCCCTAGCGGCACTGCAGATACGCAGTATTTT.

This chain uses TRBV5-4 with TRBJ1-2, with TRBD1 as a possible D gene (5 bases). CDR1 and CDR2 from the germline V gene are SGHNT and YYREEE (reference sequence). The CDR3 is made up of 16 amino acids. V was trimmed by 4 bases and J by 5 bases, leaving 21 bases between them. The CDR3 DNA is TGTGCCAGCAGCCCGGCCGGGACCGGAAGTTTTTATGGCTACACCTTC. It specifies CASSPAGTGSFYGYTF.